This T cell receptor (beta chain) was observed in a study of OX40 agonist ivuxolimab in advanced cancers. Study-wide background: Dose-escalation patients suffered from hepatocellular carcinoma, melanoma, renal cell or head and neck cancer. Subjects had a mean age of 60 years, with a range of about 23 to 85; less than 90% were male.

Profiling relied on immunoSEQ multiplex PCR, and the TCRdb table lists in-frame clones only, not all of them. The data hold fewer than 70,000 clones, with about 88% observed a single time. The sample in question was CD4+ or CD8+ T cells sorted from blood, obtained in a trial of the OX40 agonist ivuxolimab. This receptor was identified in an adult with an advanced solid tumor such as melanoma, head and neck, liver or kidney cancer.

The CDR3 bases are TGTGCCAGCAGCTTAGGCAGGGTAAATGAAAAACTGTTTTTT. It is translated as CASSLGRVNEKLFF. This chain links TRBV7-9 with TRBJ1-4, with D possibly matching TRBD1 (5 bases). Trimming left V 1 base short and J 5 bases short, with 8 bases between. Germline V CDR1 and CDR2: SEHNR, FQNEAQ (reference sequence). This CDR3 spans 14 amino acids.